What follows describes a single T cell receptor (beta chain). The clone's antigen remains unknown. One base away there is no much larger clone; base qualities are not given. Including cysteine and phenylalanine, the CDR3 has 12 amino acids. The DNA shown is the 36-base CDR3, in frame from base 1. CDR1 is given as SGHRS and CDR2 as YFSETQ, both from the germline V gene. V is cut by 0 bases and J by 9 bases, and the space between the germline ends is 9 bases. This specimen belongs to a study of blood T cell repertoires in COVID-19 (dated by TCRdb to 2018 to 2021). For context, the study as a whole: Collaborator samples came from the United States, Italy and Spain and covered acute and convalescent phases of COVID-19. The material from the prospective study consisted of cDNA or gDNA derived from T cells, B-cell-depleted T cells, or PBMCs. The dataset comprised deeply sampled blood TCRbeta repertoires from subjects exposed to, actively infected with, or recovered from COVID-19. The repertoires were made available in a free public database intended to serve as a resource for research on the immune response to SARS-CoV-2. The samples were drawn from the first 160 participants of the ongoing ImmuneRACE study and from some 1,300 subjects provided by 6 global collaborators. A de-identified subject ID, COVID-19 status, age in years and sex were almost always included in the sample metadata. Where HLA class I and class II types were available, the types were taken from metadata supplied by the sample provider, not from assay-based typing.

General study outcomes and caveats: The amount of clinical and demographic metadata varied by source and participant and was provided uncurated.

The immunoSEQ Assay, a bias-controlled multiplex PCR, was used to amplify TCRbeta CDR3 regions from genomic DNA. The original methods were these. The number of nucleated cells in each sample was estimated from the amplification of reference gene primers within the assay. To quantify the absolute abundance of each unique TCRbeta CDR3 rearrangement, sequence reads were collapsed and filtered. For each sample, productive Simpson clonality was calculated by taking the square root of Simpson's diversity index across productive rearrangements. As stored in TCRdb, this immuneACCESS dataset retains in-frame rearrangements with V and J assigned. A fraction of the clones does not appear; measured against another copy, unresolved V genes explain less than half of the discrepancy, and the remainder lacks a known reason. Clone size and the V and J calls come from that table; the DNA yielded D and trimming. Within this sample are about 200,000 clones, with approximately 91% of them counted one time only. The top ten constitute around 17% of the sample.

One collaborating source in Seattle enrolled patients during active infection and followed them longitudinally through the course of disease. Each collaborating institution followed its own protocols to collect whole blood in K2EDTA tubes. For TCRbeta analysis, collaborators shipped samples in one of three forms: frozen whole blood, isolated PBMCs, or DNA extracted from either of those sample types. Specimen: peripheral blood. This sequence originates from a man in his fifties or sixties with COVID-19, enrolled during active disease. The chain is assembled from TRBV5-1 and TRBJ2-5; the D region possibly corresponds to TRBD1 (5 bases align). The CDR3 region has the sequence CASSLGQGPQYF. The sequenced DNA: TGCGCCAGCAGCTTGGGGCAGGGCCCCCAGTACTTC.